What follows are 23 T cell receptor beta chains derived from one specimen sequenced in a study of shared clonotypes between healthy human individuals. The table came from immunoSEQ multiplex PCR; TCRdb's copy has only in-frame clones and leaves some out. This table has nearly 750,000 clones, roughly two thirds appearing once. The sequencing sample was made of memory CD4+ T cells sorted from blood. Described subset: CD45RA-negative fraction. The origin of the receptors is a woman aged 30 to 39 in good health.

The V gene is TRBV7-2, the J gene TRBJ2-7, with 8 bases fitting TRBD2. V trimming: 2 bases; J trimming: 5 bases; junction bases outside the gene matches: 8. Germline CDR1 SGHTA, CDR2 FQGNSA. The CDR3 is made up of 15 amino acids. The CDR3 DNA follows: TGTGCCAGCAGCTTATTTATTAGCGGGAAAGACGAGCAGTACTTC. It is translated as CASSLFISGKDEQYF.

This chain links TRBV28 with TRBJ2-7; 10 nucleotides line up with TRBD2. The length of the CDR3 is 14 residues. Trimming removed 6 bases from V and 4 bases from J; junction bases left unmatched: 6. Germline V gene data show CDR1 as MDHEN and CDR2 as SYDVKM. CDR3: CASRPGSGRYEQYF. The CDR3 DNA reads as TGTGCCAGCAGACCGGGTAGCGGGAGGTACGAGCAGTACTTC.

The chain joins TRBV2 to TRBJ2-2; 7 bases match TRBD2. In germline, CDR1 is SNHLY, CDR2 FYNNEI. This CDR3 comprises 14 residues. Germline trimming cut 8 bases from V and 5 bases from J; bases unmatched to any gene: 8. The CDR3 sequence is CASQGQAGTGELFF. For the CDR3, the DNA is TGTGCCAGCCAGGGTCAAGCGGGGACCGGGGAGCTGTTTTTT.

The V call is TRBV7-7, the J call TRBJ2-6, with D tentatively TRBD2 (5 bases). Germline assignment: CDR1 SSHAT and CDR2 FNYEAQ (reference sequence). CDR3 size: 16 residues. Trimming cost V 1 base and J 3 bases, with 10 bases left between them. The CDR3 loop is CASSLETGNGANVLTF. The CDR3 region has the DNA TGTGCCAGCAGCTTAGAGACGGGGAATGGGGCCAACGTCCTGACTTTC.

J is TRBJ1-3 and V is TRBV2; D remains ambiguous. Germline V gene lookup returns CDR1 SNHLY and CDR2 FYNNEI. The CDR3 contains 13 residues. V lost 4 bases and J lost 0, with 4 bases in between. The CDR3 nucleotides read TGTGCCAGCAGTGTAAGCTCTGGAAACACCATATATTTT. Translated, it gives CASSVSSGNTIYF.

CDR3 loop: CASSPLVGGSNQPQHF. The CDR3, as DNA: TGTGCCAGCAGTCCTTTAGTCGGGGGTTCCAATCAGCCCCAGCATTTT. The J gene is TRBJ1-5, the V gene TRBV27; TRBD1 is a possible D gene (5 bases). The CDR3 runs 16 residues. V dropped 5 bases and J dropped 3 bases, with 17 bases sitting between them. Per germline, CDR1 MNHEY and CDR2 SMNVEV (reference sequence).

This chain connects TRBV29-1 to TRBJ2-2; possibly TRBD1 or TRBD2 for D (6 bases each). Germline CDR1 is SQVTM and CDR2 is ANQGSEA. V dropped 3 bases and J dropped 4 bases, with 9 bases sitting between them. This CDR3 has 13 amino acids. CDR3 region: CSVDEGGTGELFF. CDR3 nucleotide sequence: TGCAGCGTTGATGAGGGGGGCACCGGGGAGCTGTTTTTT.

Only a few counts were recorded for this clone. V is TRBV2 and J is TRBJ2-1; D is possibly TRBD1 (6 bases). The germline gives CDR1 SNHLY, CDR2 FYNNEI. V lost 8 bases and J 4 bases, leaving 12 bases between the germline ends. There are 13 residues in the CDR3. The CDR3, as DNA: TGTGCCAGCCTAATAGACAGGTACAATGAGCAGTTCTTC. Protein product: CASLIDRYNEQFF.

The J gene is TRBJ2-5, the V gene TRBV7-2; 8 bases align to TRBD1. Germline V gene lookup returns CDR1 SGHTA and CDR2 FQGNSA. Trimming took 0 bases from V and 1 from J; bases not matched to a gene: 4. The CDR3 totals 16 residues. CDR3 bases: TGTGCCAGCAGCTTAGCCTCCAGGGGGCTCCAAGAGACCCAGTACTTC. Protein: CASSLASRGLQETQYF.

There are a few counts of this clone. The chain couples TRBV5-1 to TRBJ1-4; D is ambiguous. The CDR3 has 15 residues. Trimming pared 0 bases from V and 9 bases from J, leaving 15 bases between. The germline V gene has CDR1 SGHRS and CDR2 YFSETQ. CDR3 DNA sequence: TGCGCCAGCAGCTTGGCCTCGACGATGAATAAAAAACTGTTTTTT. Its protein is CASSLASTMNKKLFF.

This clone was seen more than once but under ten times. This chain connects TRBV2 to TRBJ1-5, with 7 bases aligning to TRBD1. Germline V gives CDR1 SNHLY, CDR2 FYNNEI. This CDR3 spans 15 amino acids. After removal of 3 bases from V and 4 bases from J, the junction contained 6 bases not matched to a gene. The CDR3 DNA reads TGTGCCAGCAGTGATGGACAGGTGACGAATCAGCCCCAGCATTTT. Translation gives CASSDGQVTNQPQHF.

The genes are TRBV5-1 and TRBJ2-7; D unresolved. The CDR3 spans 13 residues. The V and J ends lost 2 bases and 4 bases respectively, with 10 bases between them. CDR1 SGHRS and CDR2 YFSETQ come from the germline V gene. In DNA form, the CDR3 reads TGCGCCAGCAGCTTAAACTCGATTTACGAGCAGTACTTC. It is translated as CASSLNSIYEQYF.

V and J are TRBV2 and TRBJ1-1, with D unclear. Trimming stripped 2 bases from V and 4 bases from J, with 14 bases between. The CDR3 runs to 15 residues. Germline V lookup: CDR1 SNHLY, CDR2 FYNNEI. CDR3 bases: TGTGCCAGCAGTGAACTGGAGCAGGTTGGCACTGAAGCTTTCTTT. As protein: CASSELEQVGTEAFF.

This clone occurred a few times. The rearrangement joins TRBV6-6 to TRBJ1-5, with TRBD1 as a possible D gene (5 bases). V was clipped by 5 bases and J by 10 bases, with 12 bases between them. This CDR3 contains 12 residues. The V gene's germline CDR1 is MNHNY and CDR2 SVGAGI (reference sequence). The CDR3 loop is CASSPNRTPQHF. CDR3 DNA: TGTGCCAGCAGTCCGAACAGGACCCCCCAGCATTTT.

The chain combines TRBV6-1 with TRBJ2-7; TRBD1 might be the D (6 bases). V lost 8 bases and J 2 bases, leaving 13 bases between the germline ends. This CDR3 has 13 residues. Germline-derived CDR1 and CDR2 are MNHNS and SASEGT. The CDR3 sequence: CASQRDIPYEQYF. The CDR3 DNA reads as TGTGCCAGCCAACGGGACATCCCCTACGAGCAGTACTTC.

V and J are TRBV19 and TRBJ2-3; D is possibly TRBD2 (6 bases). The CDR3 loop spans 15 amino acids. CDR1 is LNHDA and CDR2 is SQIVND in the germline V gene (reference sequence). Trimming stripped 7 bases from V and 4 bases from J, with 18 bases between. The CDR3 here is CASTPGGVRADTQYF. The CDR3 nucleotides read TGTGCCAGTACGCCCGGGGGAGTGAGAGCAGATACGCAGTATTTT.

The chain is built from TRBV18 and TRBJ2-3, with 10 positions matching TRBD2. CDR3 length equals 18 residues. CDR1 and CDR2 from the germline V gene are KGHSH and LQKENI. With 3 bases clipped from V and 0 bases from J, the junction kept 9 bases outside the gene matches. The CDR3 loop reads CASSPGTSAEPSTDTQYF. In nucleotides, the CDR3 is TGTGCCAGCTCACCCGGGACTAGCGCCGAGCCTAGCACAGATACGCAGTATTTT. Full variable domain (missing parts from reference TRBV18 and TRBJ2-3): NAGVMQNPRHLVRRRGQEARLRCSPMKGHSHVYWYRQLPEEGLKFMVYLQKENIIDESGMPKERFSAEFPKEGPSILRIQQVVRGDSAAYFCASSPGTSAEPSTDTQYFGPGTRLTVL.

The chain has TRBV29-1 and TRBJ2-2; 11 nucleotides align to TRBD2. With V trimmed by 7 bases and J by 0 bases, 4 bases remained unmatched. The CDR3 has 15 residues. Germline V CDR1 and CDR2: SQVTM, ANQGSEA. The chain's CDR3 is CSARGLAANTGELFF. As DNA, the CDR3 is TGCAGCGCGAGGGGACTAGCGGCGAACACCGGGGAGCTGTTTTTT.

This clone appeared a few times. V usage is TRBV13 and J usage is TRBJ1-1; D is uncertain. The CDR3 contains 14 residues. The ends were cut back, 5 bases at V and 4 bases at J, with 14 bases in the middle. Germline V gene lookup returns CDR1 PRHDT and CDR2 FYEKMQ (reference sequence). CDR3 nucleotide sequence: TGTGCCAGCAGCGCTTCGGGCGGGAGCACTGAAGCTTTCTTT. This gives the protein CASSASGGSTEAFF.

The chain carries TRBV5-4 and TRBJ1-1; tentatively, D is TRBD1 (5 bases). Germline values: CDR1 SGHNT, CDR2 YYREEE (reference sequence). The CDR3 is 12 amino acids. With 3 bases removed from V and 10 bases from J, the gap between germline ends came to 13 bases. CDR3 region: CASSSGREVAFF. The CDR3 DNA sequence: TGTGCCAGCAGCTCAGGGCGAGAGGTAGCTTTCTTT.

This sequence joins TRBV10-3 and TRBJ2-1; 11 bases line up with TRBD2. V was clipped by 0 bases and J by 5 bases; unmatched bases: 9. The CDR3 sequence is 18 residues long. Germline V gene data show CDR1 as ENHRY and CDR2 as SYGVKD. Here the CDR3 reads CAISESTGLAGWDNEQFF. DNA of the CDR3: TGTGCCATCAGTGAGTCGACAGGACTAGCGGGCTGGGACAATGAGCAGTTCTTC.

This clone appeared many times. The sample carries other DNA sequences with the same CDR3. This sequence joins TRBV7-9 and TRBJ2-7, with D uncertain. V lost 5 bases and J 2 bases, leaving 7 bases between the germline ends. The V gene's germline CDR1 is SEHNR and CDR2 FQNEAQ (reference sequence). CDR3 length: 12 residues. CDR3 bases: TGTGCCAGCAGCCCTGGACCCTACGAGCAGTACTTC. Protein: CASSPGPYEQYF.

This clone was seen a handful of times. The chain links TRBV6-1 to TRBJ2-5, with 11 nucleotides matching TRBD2. V lost 6 bases, J lost 6 bases, and 9 bases stayed unmatched. Germline CDR1 reads MNHNS; CDR2 reads SASEGT. This CDR3 region has 15 residues. The CDR3 DNA is TGTGCCAGCAGCCCGGGACTAGCGGTCGCGCAGACCCAGTACTTC. Amino acids: CASSPGLAVAQTQYF.